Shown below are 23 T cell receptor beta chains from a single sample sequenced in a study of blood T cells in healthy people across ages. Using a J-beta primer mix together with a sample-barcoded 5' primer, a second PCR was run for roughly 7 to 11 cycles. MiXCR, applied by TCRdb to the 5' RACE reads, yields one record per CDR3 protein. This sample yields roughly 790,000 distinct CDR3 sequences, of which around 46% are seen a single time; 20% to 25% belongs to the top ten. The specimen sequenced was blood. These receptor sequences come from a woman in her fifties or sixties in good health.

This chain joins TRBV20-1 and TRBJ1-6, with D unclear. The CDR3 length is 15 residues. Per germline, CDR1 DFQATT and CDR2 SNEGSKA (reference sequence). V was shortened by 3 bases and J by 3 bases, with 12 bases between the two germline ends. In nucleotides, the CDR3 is TGCAGTGCTAGGGGCAGGCTTAACTATAATTCACCCCTCCACTTT. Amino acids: CSARGRLNYNSPLHF.

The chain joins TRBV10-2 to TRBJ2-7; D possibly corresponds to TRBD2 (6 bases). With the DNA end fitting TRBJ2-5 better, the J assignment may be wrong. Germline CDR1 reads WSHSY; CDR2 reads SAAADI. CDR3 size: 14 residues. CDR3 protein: CASSESRLGETQYF. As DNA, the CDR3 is TGCGCCAGCAGTGAGAGTCGACTAGGGGAGACCCAGTACTTC.

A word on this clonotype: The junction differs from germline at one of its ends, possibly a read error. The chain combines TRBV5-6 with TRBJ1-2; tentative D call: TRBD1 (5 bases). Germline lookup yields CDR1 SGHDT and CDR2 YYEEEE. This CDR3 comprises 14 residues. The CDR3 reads CAGSLGGENYGYTF. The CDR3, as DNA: TGTGCCGGCAGCTTGGGGGGGGAGAACTATGGCTACACCTTC.

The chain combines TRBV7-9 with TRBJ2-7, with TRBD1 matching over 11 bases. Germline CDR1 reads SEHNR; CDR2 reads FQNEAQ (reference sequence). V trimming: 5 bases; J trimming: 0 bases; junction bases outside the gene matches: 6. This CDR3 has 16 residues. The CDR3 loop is CASSPKDRGLSYEQYF. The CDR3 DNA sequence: TGTGCCAGCAGCCCAAAGGACAGGGGGCTCTCCTACGAGCAGTACTTC. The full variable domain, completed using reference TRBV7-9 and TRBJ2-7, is DTGVSQNPRHKITKRGQNVTFRCDPISEHNRLYWYRQTLGQGPEFLTYFQNEAQLEKSRLLSDRFSAERPKGSFSTLEIQRTEQGDSAMYLCASSPKDRGLSYEQYFGPGTRLTVT.

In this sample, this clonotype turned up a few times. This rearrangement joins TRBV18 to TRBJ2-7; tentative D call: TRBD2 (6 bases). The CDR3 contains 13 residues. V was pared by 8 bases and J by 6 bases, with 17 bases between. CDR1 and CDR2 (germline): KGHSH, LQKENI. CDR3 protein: CASATGLLGEQYF. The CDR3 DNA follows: TGTGCCAGCGCCACGGGACTCCTGGGCGAGCAGTACTTC. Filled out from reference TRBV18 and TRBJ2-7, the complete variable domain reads NAGVMQNPRHLVRRRGQEARLRCSPMKGHSHVYWYRQLPEEGLKFMVYLQKENIIDESGMPKERFSAEFPKEGPSILRIQQVVRGDSAAYFCASATGLLGEQYFGPGTRLTVT.

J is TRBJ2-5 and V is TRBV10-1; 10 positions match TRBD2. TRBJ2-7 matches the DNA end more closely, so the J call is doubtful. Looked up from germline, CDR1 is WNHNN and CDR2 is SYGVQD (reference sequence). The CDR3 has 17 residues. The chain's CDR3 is CASSEGLAGALAYEQYF. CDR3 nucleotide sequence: TGCGCCAGCAGTGAAGGGCTAGCGGGGGCCCTTGCCTACGAGCAGTACTTC.

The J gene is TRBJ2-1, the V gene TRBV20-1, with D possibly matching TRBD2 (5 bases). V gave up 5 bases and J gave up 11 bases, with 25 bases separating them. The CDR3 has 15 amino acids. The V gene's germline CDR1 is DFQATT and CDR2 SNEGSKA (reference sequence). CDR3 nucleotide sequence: TGCAGTGCTTACCCTCCTCTGTCGGGGAACTACAAGCAGTTCTTC. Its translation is CSAYPPLSGNYKQFF.

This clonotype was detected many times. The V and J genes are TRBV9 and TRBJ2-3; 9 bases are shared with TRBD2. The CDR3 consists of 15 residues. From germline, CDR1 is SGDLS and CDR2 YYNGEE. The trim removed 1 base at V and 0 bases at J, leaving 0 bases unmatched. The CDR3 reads CASSVLAGSTDTQYF. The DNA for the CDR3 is TGTGCCAGCAGCGTACTAGCGGGAAGCACAGATACGCAGTATTTT.

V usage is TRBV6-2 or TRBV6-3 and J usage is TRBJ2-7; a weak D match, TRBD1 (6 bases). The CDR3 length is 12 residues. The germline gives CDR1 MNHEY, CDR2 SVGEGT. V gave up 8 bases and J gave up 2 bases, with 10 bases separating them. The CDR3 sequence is CASAGTTYEQYF. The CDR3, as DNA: TGTGCCAGCGCCGGGACAACCTACGAGCAGTACTTC.

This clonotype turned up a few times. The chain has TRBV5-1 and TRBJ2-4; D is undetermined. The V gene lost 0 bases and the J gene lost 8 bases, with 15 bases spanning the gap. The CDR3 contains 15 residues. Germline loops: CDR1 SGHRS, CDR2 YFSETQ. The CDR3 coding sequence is TGCGCCAGCAGCTTGGCCGGCAGGCGCATGGACATTCAGTACTTC. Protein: CASSLAGRRMDIQYF.

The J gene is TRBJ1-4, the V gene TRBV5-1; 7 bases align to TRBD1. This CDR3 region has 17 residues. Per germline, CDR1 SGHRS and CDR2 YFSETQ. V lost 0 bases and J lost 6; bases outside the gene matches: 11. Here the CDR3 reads CASSLGTTGTIHEKLFF. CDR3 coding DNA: TGCGCCAGCAGCTTGGGAACGACAGGGACGATTCATGAAAAACTGTTTTTT.

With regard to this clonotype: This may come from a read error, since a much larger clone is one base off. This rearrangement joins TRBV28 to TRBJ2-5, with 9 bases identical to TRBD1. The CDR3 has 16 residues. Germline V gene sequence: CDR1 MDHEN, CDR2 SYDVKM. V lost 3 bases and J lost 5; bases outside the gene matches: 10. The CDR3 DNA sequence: TGTGCCAGCAGTTTCTCCGTTACAGGGGGCGTCGAGACCCAGTACTTC. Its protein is CASSFSVTGGVETQYF.

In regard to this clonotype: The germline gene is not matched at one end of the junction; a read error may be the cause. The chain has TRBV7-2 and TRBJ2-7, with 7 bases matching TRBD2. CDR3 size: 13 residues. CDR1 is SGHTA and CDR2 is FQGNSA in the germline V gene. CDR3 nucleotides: TGTGTCAGCAGCTTGGGAGGGATCTACGAGCAGTACTTC. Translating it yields CVSSLGGIYEQYF.

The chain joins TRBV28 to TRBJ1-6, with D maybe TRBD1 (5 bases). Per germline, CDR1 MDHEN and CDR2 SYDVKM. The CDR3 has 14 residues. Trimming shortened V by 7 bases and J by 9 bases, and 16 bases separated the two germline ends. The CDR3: CASTEGGGRSPLHF. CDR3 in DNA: TGTGCCAGCACCGAGGGCGGGGGTCGTTCACCCCTCCACTTT.

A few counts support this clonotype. CDR3 nucleotide sequence: TGTGCCTGGGGCCTACAGGGCAATGAGCAGTTCTTC. Amino acids: CAWGLQGNEQFF. The J gene is TRBJ2-1, the V gene TRBV30, with D perhaps matching TRBD1 (6 bases). Germline values: CDR1 GTSNPN, CDR2 SVGIG (reference sequence). The CDR3 totals 12 residues. With 5 bases removed from V and 6 bases from J, the gap between germline ends came to 11 bases.

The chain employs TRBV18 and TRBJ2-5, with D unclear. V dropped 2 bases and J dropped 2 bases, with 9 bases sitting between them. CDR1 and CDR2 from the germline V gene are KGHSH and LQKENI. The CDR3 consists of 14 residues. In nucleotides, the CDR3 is TGTGCCAGCTCACCAAGCAGTCCTCAAGAGACCCAGTACTTC. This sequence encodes CASSPSSPQETQYF.

The CDR3 sequence is CASSLDYYPGGGREQYF. As DNA, the CDR3 is TGTGCCAGCAGCTTAGATTACTATCCTGGCGGGGGCCGCGAGCAGTACTTC. The rearrangement uses TRBV11-2 and TRBJ2-4, with a tentative D call TRBD2 (7 bases). With the DNA end fitting TRBJ2-7 better, the J assignment may be wrong. This CDR3 spans 17 amino acids. Per the germline V gene, CDR1 is SGHAT and CDR2 is FQNNGV.

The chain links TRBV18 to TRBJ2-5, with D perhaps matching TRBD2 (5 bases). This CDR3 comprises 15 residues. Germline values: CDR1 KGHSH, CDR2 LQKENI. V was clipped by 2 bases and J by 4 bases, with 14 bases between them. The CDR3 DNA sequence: TGTGCCAGCTCACCATCCCGGGGTGCGGGAGAGACCCAGTACTTC. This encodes CASSPSRGAGETQYF.

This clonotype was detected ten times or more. CDR3 DNA sequence: TGCAGCGTCCCTACAACTTCCTCGACAGGGGGTCTAGAGCAGTACTTC. It encodes CSVPTTSSTGGLEQYF. The rearrangement joins TRBV29-1 to TRBJ2-7; 9 bases are a match to TRBD1. J gave up 7 bases and V 6 bases, and 19 bases lay outside the gene matches. The CDR3 is 16 residues long. The V gene's germline CDR1 is SQVTM and CDR2 ANQGSEA.

Here the CDR3 DNA reads TGTGCCACCAGCAGAGATAAGGTCGGGGAGACCCAGTACTTC. This encodes CATSRDKVGETQYF. This sequence joins TRBV15 and TRBJ2-5; D is uncertain. Germline CDR1 reads LNHNV; CDR2 reads YYDKDF (reference sequence). The CDR3 runs 14 residues. V lost 0 bases and J lost 5, with 10 bases in between.

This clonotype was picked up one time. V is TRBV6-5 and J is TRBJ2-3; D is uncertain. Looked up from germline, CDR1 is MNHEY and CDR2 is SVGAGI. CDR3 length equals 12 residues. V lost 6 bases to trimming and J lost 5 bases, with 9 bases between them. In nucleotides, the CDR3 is TGTGCCAGCAGGGCGTCTGGAGATACGCAGTATTTT. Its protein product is CASRASGDTQYF.

The CDR3 is CASSTVGGGPYEQYF. In nucleotides, the CDR3 is TGTGCCAGCAGCACCGTTGGCGGTGGGCCCTACGAGCAGTACTTC. J is TRBJ2-7 and V is TRBV9; D gene unclear. The V end was cut by 4 bases, the J end by 2 bases, with 16 bases between. Per germline, CDR1 SGDLS and CDR2 YYNGEE. The CDR3 is made up of 15 amino acids.

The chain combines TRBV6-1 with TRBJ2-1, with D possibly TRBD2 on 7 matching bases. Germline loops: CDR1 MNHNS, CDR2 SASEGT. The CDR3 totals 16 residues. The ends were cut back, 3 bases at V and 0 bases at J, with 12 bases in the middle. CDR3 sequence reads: CASSEVGGASYNEQFF. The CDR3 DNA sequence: TGTGCCAGCAGTGAGGTTGGGGGGGCCTCCTACAATGAGCAGTTCTTC.